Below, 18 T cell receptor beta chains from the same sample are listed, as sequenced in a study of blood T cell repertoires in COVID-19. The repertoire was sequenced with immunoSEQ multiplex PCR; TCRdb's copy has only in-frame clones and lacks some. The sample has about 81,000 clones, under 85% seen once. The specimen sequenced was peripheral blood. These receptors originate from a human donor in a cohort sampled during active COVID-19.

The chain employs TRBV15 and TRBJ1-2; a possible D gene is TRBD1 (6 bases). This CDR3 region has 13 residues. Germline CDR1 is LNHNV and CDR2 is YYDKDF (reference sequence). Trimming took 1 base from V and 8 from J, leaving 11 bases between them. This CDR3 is CATSRAGVDGYTF. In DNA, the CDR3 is TGTGCCACCAGCAGAGCAGGGGTGGACGGCTACACCTTC. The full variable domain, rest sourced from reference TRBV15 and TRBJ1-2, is DAMVIQNPRYQVTQFGKPVTLSCSQTLNHNVMYWYQQKSSQAPKLLFHYYDKDFNNEADTPDNFQSRRPNTSFCFLDIRSPGLGDTAMYLCATSRAGVDGYTFGSGTRLTVV.

The CDR3, as DNA: TGTGCCAGTATTAGCGACAGGGCTAACTATGGCTACACCTTC. Its translation is CASISDRANYGYTF. The chain carries TRBV19 and TRBJ1-2, with 7 bases that match TRBD1. Germline assignment: CDR1 LNHDA and CDR2 SQIVND (reference sequence). The J segment lost 0 bases and the V segment lost 7 bases, leaving 5 bases of the junction unmatched. This CDR3 has 14 amino acids.

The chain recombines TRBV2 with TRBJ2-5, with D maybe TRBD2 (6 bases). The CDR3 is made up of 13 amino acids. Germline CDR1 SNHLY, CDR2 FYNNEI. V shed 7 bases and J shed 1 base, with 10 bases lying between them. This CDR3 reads CASIGGAQETQYF. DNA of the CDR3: TGTGCCAGCATCGGGGGAGCCCAAGAGACCCAGTACTTC.

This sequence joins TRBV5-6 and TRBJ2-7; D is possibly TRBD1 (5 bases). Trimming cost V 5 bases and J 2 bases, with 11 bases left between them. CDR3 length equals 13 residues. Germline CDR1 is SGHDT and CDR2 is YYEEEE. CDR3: CASSSDTAYEQYF. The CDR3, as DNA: TGTGCCAGCAGTTCGGACACCGCCTACGAGCAGTACTTC. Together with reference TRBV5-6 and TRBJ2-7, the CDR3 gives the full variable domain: DAGVTQSPTHLIKTRGQQVTLRCSPKSGHDTVSWYQQALGQGPQFIFQYYEEEERQRGNFPDRFSGHQFPNYSSELNVNALLLGDSALYLCASSSDTAYEQYFGPGTRLTVT.

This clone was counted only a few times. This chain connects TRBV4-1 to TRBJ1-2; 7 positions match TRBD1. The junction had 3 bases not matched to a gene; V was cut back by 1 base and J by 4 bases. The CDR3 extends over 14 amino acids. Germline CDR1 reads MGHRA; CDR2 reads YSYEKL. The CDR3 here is CASSQGGGAYGYTF. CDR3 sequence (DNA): TGCGCCAGCAGCCAAGGAGGGGGCGCCTATGGCTACACCTTC.

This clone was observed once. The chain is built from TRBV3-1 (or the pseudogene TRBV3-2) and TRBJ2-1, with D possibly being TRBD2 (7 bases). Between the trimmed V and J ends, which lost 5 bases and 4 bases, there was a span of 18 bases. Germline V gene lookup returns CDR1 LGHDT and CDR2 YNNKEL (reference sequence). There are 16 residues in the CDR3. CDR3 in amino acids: CASSKRLGGAYNEQFF. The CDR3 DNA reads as TGTGCCAGCAGCAAAAGGTTGGGGGGGGCTTACAATGAGCAGTTCTTC.

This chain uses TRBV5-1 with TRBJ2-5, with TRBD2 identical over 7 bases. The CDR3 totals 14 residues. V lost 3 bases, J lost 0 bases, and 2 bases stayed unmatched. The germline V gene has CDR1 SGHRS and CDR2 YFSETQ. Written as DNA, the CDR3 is TGCGCCAGCAGCTGGGGACTAAACCAAGAGACCCAGTACTTC. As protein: CASSWGLNQETQYF.

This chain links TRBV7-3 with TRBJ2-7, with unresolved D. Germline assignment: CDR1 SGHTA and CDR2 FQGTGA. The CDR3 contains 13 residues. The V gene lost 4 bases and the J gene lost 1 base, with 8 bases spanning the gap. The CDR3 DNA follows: TGTGCCAGCAGCTCCTTCCCTTCCTACGAGCAGTACTTC. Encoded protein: CASSSFPSYEQYF.

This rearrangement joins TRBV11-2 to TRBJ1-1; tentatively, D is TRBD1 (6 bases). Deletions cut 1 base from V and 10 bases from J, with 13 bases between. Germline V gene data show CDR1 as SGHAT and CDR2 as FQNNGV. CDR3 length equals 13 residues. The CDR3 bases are TGTGCCAGCAGCTTAGGGGGCAGGGGTTCAGCTTTCTTT. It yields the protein CASSLGGRGSAFF.

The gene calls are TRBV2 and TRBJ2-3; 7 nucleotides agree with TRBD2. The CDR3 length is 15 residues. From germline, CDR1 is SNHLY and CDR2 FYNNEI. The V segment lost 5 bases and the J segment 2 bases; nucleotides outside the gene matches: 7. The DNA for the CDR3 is TGTGCCAGCAGTCAAAGCGGGGTTGACACAGATACGCAGTATTTT. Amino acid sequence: CASSQSGVDTDTQYF.

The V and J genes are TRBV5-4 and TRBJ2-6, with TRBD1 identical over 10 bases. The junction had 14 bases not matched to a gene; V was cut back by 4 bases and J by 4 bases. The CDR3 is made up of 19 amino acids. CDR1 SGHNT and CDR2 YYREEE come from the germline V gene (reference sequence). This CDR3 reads CASSPSRDRGFSGANVLTF. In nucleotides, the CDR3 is TGTGCCAGCAGCCCGAGCCGGGACAGGGGCTTTTCCGGGGCCAACGTCCTGACTTTC.

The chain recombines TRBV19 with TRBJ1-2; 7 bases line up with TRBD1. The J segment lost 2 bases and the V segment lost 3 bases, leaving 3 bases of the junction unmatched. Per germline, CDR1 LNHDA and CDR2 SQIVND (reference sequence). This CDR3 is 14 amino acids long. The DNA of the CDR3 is TGTGCCAGTAGTATTGCGGGACAGAACTATGGCTACACCTTC. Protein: CASSIAGQNYGYTF.

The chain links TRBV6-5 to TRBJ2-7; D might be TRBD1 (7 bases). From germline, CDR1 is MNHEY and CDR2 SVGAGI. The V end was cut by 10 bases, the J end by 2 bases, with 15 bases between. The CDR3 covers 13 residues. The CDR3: CATAGGPPYEQYF. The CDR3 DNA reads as TGTGCCACAGCAGGGGGGCCCCCCTACGAGCAGTACTTC.

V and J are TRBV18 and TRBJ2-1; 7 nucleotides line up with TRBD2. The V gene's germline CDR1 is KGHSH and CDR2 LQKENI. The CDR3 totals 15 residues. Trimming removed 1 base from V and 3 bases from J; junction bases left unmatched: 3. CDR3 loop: CASSPLRGSYNEQFF. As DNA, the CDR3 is TGTGCCAGCTCACCACTGCGCGGGAGCTACAATGAGCAGTTCTTC. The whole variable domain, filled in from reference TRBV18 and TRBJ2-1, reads NAGVMQNPRHLVRRRGQEARLRCSPMKGHSHVYWYRQLPEEGLKFMVYLQKENIIDESGMPKERFSAEFPKEGPSILRIQQVVRGDSAAYFCASSPLRGSYNEQFFGPGTRLTVL.

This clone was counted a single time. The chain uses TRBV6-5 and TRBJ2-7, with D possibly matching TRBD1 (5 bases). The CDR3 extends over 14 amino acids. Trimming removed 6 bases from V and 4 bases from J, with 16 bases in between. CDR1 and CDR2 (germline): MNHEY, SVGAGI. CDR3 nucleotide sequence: TGTGCCAGCAGACAGGAACCCAACCCATACGAGCAGTACTTC. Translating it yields CASRQEPNPYEQYF.

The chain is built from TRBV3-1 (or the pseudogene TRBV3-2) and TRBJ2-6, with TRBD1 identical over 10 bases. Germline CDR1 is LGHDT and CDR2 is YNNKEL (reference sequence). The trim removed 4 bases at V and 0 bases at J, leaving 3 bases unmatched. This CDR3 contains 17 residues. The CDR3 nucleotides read TGTGCCAGCAGCCGCGGGACAGGGGTCTCTGGGGCCAACGTCCTGACTTTC. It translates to CASSRGTGVSGANVLTF.

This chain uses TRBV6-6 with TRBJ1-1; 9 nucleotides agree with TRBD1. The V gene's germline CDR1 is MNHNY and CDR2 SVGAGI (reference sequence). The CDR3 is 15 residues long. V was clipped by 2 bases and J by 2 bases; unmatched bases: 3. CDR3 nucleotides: TGTGCCAGCAGTTACGGGACAGGGATAAACACTGAAGCTTTCTTT. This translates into CASSYGTGINTEAFF.

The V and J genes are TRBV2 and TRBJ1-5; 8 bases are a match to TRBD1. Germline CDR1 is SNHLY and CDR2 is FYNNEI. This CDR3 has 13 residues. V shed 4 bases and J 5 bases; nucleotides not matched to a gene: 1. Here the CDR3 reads CASSAQGDQPQHF. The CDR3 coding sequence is TGTGCCAGCAGTGCACAGGGGGATCAGCCCCAGCATTTT.